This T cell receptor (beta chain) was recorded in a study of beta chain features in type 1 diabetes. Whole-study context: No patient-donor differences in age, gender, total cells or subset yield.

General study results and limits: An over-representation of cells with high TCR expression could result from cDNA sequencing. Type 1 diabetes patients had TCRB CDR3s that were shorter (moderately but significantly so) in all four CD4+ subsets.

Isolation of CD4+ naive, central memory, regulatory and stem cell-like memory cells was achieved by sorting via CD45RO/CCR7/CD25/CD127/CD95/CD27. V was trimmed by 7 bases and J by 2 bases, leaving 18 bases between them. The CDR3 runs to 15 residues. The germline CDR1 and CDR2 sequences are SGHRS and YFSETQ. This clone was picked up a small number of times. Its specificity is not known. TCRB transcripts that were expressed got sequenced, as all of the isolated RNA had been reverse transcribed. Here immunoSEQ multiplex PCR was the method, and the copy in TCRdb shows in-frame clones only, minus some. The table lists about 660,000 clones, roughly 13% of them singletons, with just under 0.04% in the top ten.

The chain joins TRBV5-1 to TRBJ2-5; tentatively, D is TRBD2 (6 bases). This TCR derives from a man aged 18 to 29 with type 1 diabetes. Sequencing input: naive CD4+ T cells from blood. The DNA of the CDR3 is TGCGCCAGCGCCGGAGGAGGGGCTGATCAAGAGACCCAGTACTTC. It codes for CASAGGGADQETQYF.